This is a list of T cell receptor beta chains from one sample in a study of regulatory T cells in long-lasting Graves disease. Using its own MiXCR run on the multiplex PCR reads, TCRdb lists one record per CDR3 protein. The table includes about 540,000 distinct CDR3 sequences, approximately 13% detected once. This sample also belongs to another study, concerning T cells in Graves' hyperthyroidism and ophthalmopathy.

The sequencing here drew on peripheral blood mononuclear cells (PBMCs), taken at new diagnosis, from a patient treated with antithyroid drugs. Every receptor here comes from a man aged 25-45 years with Graves disease. The CDR3 runs from the conserved cysteine through the conserved F or W. A D gene is named only where the DNA matches it firmly. Rows may omit the clone size; those that give it use once, few, many or a size class.

D: .; size: many; V: TRBV5-1; J: TRBJ2-3; DNA: TGTGCCAGCAGCTTAACGGCAGATACGCAGTATTTT; CDR3: CASSLTADTQYF
D: .; size: few; V: TRBV27; J: TRBJ2-5; DNA: TGTGCCAGCAGTTTAATGTCGGGGTTCCAAGAGACCCAGTACTTC; CDR3: CASSLMSGFQETQYF
D: .; size: few; V: TRBV7-9; J: TRBJ2-5; DNA: TGTGCCAGCAGCCCCCAGGCCCAAGAGACCCAGTACTTC; CDR3: CASSPQAQETQYF
D: TRBD2; size: many; V: TRBV13; J: TRBJ2-3; DNA: TGTGCCAGCAGTTCCTACTGGGCGGGAGGCCCGAGCACAGATACGCAGTATTTT; CDR3: CASSSYWAGGPSTDTQYF
D: .; size: .; V: TRBV4-1; J: TRBJ2-1; DNA: TGCGCCAGCAGCCAAGATAGAACGGCGCAGTTCTTC; CDR3: CASSQDRTAQFF
D: .; size: few; V: TRBV18; J: TRBJ2-7; DNA: TGTGCCAGCTCACCAAACTCAGGGTGGACCTACGAGCAGTACTTC; CDR3: CASSPNSGWTYEQYF
D: .; size: .; V: TRBV6-5; J: TRBJ1-2; DNA: TGTGCCGGCAGTTATCGGAAGAACTATGGCTACACCTTC; CDR3: CAGSYRKNYGYTF
D: .; size: .; V: TRBV20-1; J: TRBJ2-7; DNA: TGCAGTGCTAAAGGGCGGGATGCCTACGAGCAGTACTTC; CDR3: CSAKGRDAYEQYF
D: .; size: many; V: TRBV20-1; J: TRBJ1-2; DNA: TGCAGTGCTGGTTATGGGTCGTGGTTGGACGAAAACTATGGCTACACCTTC; CDR3: CSAGYGSWLDENYGYTF
D: TRBD1; size: many; V: TRBV20-1; J: TRBJ2-6; DNA: TGCAGTGCTGGACAGGGGGCAGGGGCTGGGGCCAACGTCCTGACTTTC; CDR3: CSAGQGAGAGANVLTF
D: .; size: .; V: TRBV20-1; J: TRBJ2-7; DNA: TGCAGTGCTAGCGGCCCGCCATCCTACGAGCAGTACTTC; CDR3: CSASGPPSYEQYF
D: .; size: .; V: TRBV9; J: TRBJ2-3; DNA: TGTGCCAGCAGCGTATTCAGCGGCACAGATACGCAGTATTTT; CDR3: CASSVFSGTDTQYF
D: .; size: many; V: TRBV12-3/TRBV12-4; J: TRBJ2-5; DNA: TGTGCCAGCAGTTTACTAGCGAGCCAAGAGACCCAGTACTTC; CDR3: CASSLLASQETQYF
D: TRBD1; size: many; V: TRBV19; J: TRBJ1-1; DNA: TGTGCCAGTAGTCCCCGGAACTACAGGGGGACTGAAGCTTTCTTT; CDR3: CASSPRNYRGTEAFF
D: .; size: many; V: TRBV28; J: TRBJ1-4; DNA: TGTGCCAGCAGCATAAGGAATGAAAAACTGTTTTTT; CDR3: CASSIRNEKLFF
D: .; size: few; V: TRBV27; J: TRBJ2-2; DNA: TGTGCCAGCAGTTTATCCGAGGCGTTCGCGAACACCGGGGAGCTGTTTTTT; CDR3: CASSLSEAFANTGELFF
D: .; size: many; V: TRBV20-1; J: TRBJ2-3; DNA: TGCAGTGCTAGAGCAGCAGATACGCAGTATTTT; CDR3: CSARAADTQYF
D: .; size: many; V: TRBV20-1; J: TRBJ2-4; DNA: TGCAGTGCTAGAGTCGTAGGGGCGAACATTCAGTACTTC; CDR3: CSARVVGANIQYF
D: TRBD2; size: .; V: TRBV11-2; J: TRBJ2-1; DNA: TGTGCCAGCAGCTTAGATCCGGGACTAGCGGGGAATGAGCAGTTCTTC; CDR3: CASSLDPGLAGNEQFF
D: TRBD1; size: many; V: TRBV5-1; J: TRBJ1-1; DNA: TGCGCCAGCAGCTTGGTCGGACAGGGGGCGAACACTGAAGCTTTCTTT; CDR3: CASSLVGQGANTEAFF
D: TRBD1; size: .; V: TRBV25-1; J: TRBJ2-2; DNA: TGTGCCAGCAGTTCCCCAGGGGGAAGGGCCGGGGAGCTGTTTTTT; CDR3: CASSSPGGRAGELFF
D: TRBD2; size: many; V: TRBV29-1; J: TRBJ2-3; DNA: TGCAGCCTCCCACTAGCGGGGACAGATACGCAGTATTTT; CDR3: CSLPLAGTDTQYF
D: .; size: .; V: TRBV29-1; J: TRBJ1-3; DNA: TGCAGCGTTGTAGCAGTCTCTGGAAACACCATATATTTT; CDR3: CSVVAVSGNTIYF
D: TRBD2; size: few; V: TRBV7-2; J: TRBJ2-7; DNA: TGCGCCAGCAGCCCCTGGGGACTAGCGGGCCCCTACGAGCAGTACTTC; CDR3: CASSPWGLAGPYEQYF
D: .; size: many; V: TRBV20-1; J: TRBJ2-5; DNA: TGCAGTGCTACGAGCCTCCGGGACTTTCAGGAGACCCAGTACTTC; CDR3: CSATSLRDFQETQYF
D: TRBD1; size: .; V: TRBV12-3/TRBV12-4; J: TRBJ2-5; DNA: TGTGCCAGCAGTTCCCAGGGGGCTATGAAGACCCAGTACTTC; CDR3: CASSSQGAMKTQYF
D: .; size: many; V: TRBV12-3/TRBV12-4; J: TRBJ2-7; DNA: TGTGCCAGCAGTTCCGGGGTTGAGTTGGAGCAGTACTTC; CDR3: CASSSGVELEQYF
D: .; size: many; V: TRBV7-8; J: TRBJ1-3; DNA: TGTGCCAGCAGCTTAGCCTCGGGACGGACCTCTGGAAACACCATATATTTT; CDR3: CASSLASGRTSGNTIYF
D: .; size: .; V: TRBV3-1; J: TRBJ2-1; DNA: TGTGCCACACAATTTGGACCCTACAATGAGCAGTTCTTC; CDR3: CATQFGPYNEQFF
D: TRBD1; size: many; V: TRBV6-1; J: TRBJ1-1; DNA: TGTGCCGTTCGGACAGGGGGCACTGAAGCTTTCTTT; CDR3: CAVRTGGTEAFF
D: TRBD1; size: .; V: TRBV7-2; J: TRBJ2-5; DNA: TGTGCCAGCAGCCTCCGGACAGGGGGATTTGCGGAGACCCAGTACTTC; CDR3: CASSLRTGGFAETQYF
D: .; size: many; V: TRBV7-2; J: TRBJ2-3; DNA: TGTGCCAGCAGCTTAGGCCCTCCGTTCCCCATGACGCAGTATTTT; CDR3: CASSLGPPFPMTQYF
D: .; size: .; V: TRBV19; J: TRBJ2-5; DNA: TGTGCCACTGCCGAACAGGGTGTGGAGACCCAGTACTTC; CDR3: CATAEQGVETQYF
D: .; size: many; V: TRBV12-3/TRBV12-4; J: TRBJ2-1; DNA: TGTGCCAGCAGTTTAGAAGGGGGTAGCGGGCACGACAATGAGCAGTTCTTC; CDR3: CASSLEGGSGHDNEQFF
D: .; size: .; V: TRBV27; J: TRBJ2-5; DNA: TGTGCCAGCAGTCGACAGATTGAAGAGACCCAGTACTTC; CDR3: CASSRQIEETQYF
D: TRBD1; size: many; V: TRBV11-2; J: TRBJ2-5; DNA: TGTGCCAGCAGCCCAACTCCAGGGGGCCAAGAGACCCAGTACTTC; CDR3: CASSPTPGGQETQYF
D: TRBD2; size: few; V: TRBV10-3; J: TRBJ2-1; DNA: TGTGCCATACGGGGACTAGCGGAAGCCAATGAGCAGTTCTTC; CDR3: CAIRGLAEANEQFF
D: .; size: few; V: TRBV10-1; J: TRBJ2-2; DNA: TGCGCCAGCAGTGAGTTGTCTCTAGAGGTGCCCGGGGAGCTGTTTTTT; CDR3: CASSELSLEVPGELFF
D: .; size: .; V: TRBV18; J: TRBJ1-1; DNA: TGTGCCAGCTCACCTCCGCCTGGGGGTAACACTGAAGCTTTCTTT; CDR3: CASSPPPGGNTEAFF
D: TRBD2; size: many; V: TRBV28; J: TRBJ2-3; DNA: TGTGCCAGCAGTTTACCGGGAGGGCCAGATACGCAGTATTTT; CDR3: CASSLPGGPDTQYF